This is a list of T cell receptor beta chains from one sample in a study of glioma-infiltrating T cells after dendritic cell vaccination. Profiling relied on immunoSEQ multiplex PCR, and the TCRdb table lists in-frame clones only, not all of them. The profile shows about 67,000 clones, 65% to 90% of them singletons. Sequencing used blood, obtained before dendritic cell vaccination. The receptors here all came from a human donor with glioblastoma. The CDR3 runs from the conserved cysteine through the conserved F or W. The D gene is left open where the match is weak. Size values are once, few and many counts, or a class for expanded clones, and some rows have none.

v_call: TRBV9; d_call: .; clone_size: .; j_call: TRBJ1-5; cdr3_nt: TGTGCCAGCAGCTCCGACGGGAATAGCAATCAGCCCCAGCATTTT; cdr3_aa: CASSSDGNSNQPQHF
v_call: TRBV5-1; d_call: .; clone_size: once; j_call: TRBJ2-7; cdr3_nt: TGCGCCAGCAGCTTAGGCGGGGGCTTGACCTACGAGCAGTACTTC; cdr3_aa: CASSLGGGLTYEQYF
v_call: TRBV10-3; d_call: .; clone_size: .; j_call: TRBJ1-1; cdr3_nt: TGTGCCACCGCCGAAGCGAACACTGAAGCTTTCTTT; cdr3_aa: CATAEANTEAFF
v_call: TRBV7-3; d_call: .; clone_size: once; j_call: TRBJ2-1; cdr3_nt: TGTGCCAGCAGCTTAAGCCCTAACGGGTTCAATGAGCAGTTCTTC; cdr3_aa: CASSLSPNGFNEQFF
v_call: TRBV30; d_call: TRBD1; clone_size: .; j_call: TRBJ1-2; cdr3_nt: TGTGCCTGGAGTGTACTTAGAACAGGGGGTTCCTATGGCTACACCTTC; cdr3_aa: CAWSVLRTGGSYGYTF
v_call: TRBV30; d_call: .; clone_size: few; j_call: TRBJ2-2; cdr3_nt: TGTGCCTGGACCTTAGGGGGGGTCGACACCGGGGAGCTGTTTTTT; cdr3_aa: CAWTLGGVDTGELFF
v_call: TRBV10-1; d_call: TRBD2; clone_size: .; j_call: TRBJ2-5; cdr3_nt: TGCGCCAGCAGTGAACTAGCGGGGGGCCTTAATCAAGAGACCCAGTACTTC; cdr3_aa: CASSELAGGLNQETQYF
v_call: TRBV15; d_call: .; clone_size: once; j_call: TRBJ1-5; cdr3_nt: TGTGCCACCAGCAGACTAGGGGGCAATCAGCCCCAGCATTTT; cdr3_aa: CATSRLGGNQPQHF
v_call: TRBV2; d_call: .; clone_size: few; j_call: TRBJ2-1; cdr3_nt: TGTGCCAGCGGGCACCTCCGAGCCAATGAGCAGTTCTTC; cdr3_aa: CASGHLRANEQFF
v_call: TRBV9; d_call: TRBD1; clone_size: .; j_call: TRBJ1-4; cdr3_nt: TGTGCCAGCAGCGTAGGGGGGACAGGGAATGAAAAACTGTTTTTT; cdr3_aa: CASSVGGTGNEKLFF
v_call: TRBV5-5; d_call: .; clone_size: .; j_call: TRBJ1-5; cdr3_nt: TGTGCCAGCAGCTTGGGCAGGGGTCGTCCCCAGCATTTT; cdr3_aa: CASSLGRGRPQHF
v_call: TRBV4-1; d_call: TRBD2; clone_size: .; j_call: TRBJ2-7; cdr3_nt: TGCGCCAGCAGCCAAGGACTAGCGAGGTCCTACGAGCAGTACTTC; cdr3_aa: CASSQGLARSYEQYF
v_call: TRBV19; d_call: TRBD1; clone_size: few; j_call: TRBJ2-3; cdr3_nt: TGTGCCAGTAGTCCGGGACAGGAGATGGGAGATACGCAGTATTTT; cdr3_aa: CASSPGQEMGDTQYF
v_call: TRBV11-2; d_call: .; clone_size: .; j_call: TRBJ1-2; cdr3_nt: TGTGCCAGCAGCCGAAACATACAGACAAACTATGGCTACACCTTC; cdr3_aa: CASSRNIQTNYGYTF
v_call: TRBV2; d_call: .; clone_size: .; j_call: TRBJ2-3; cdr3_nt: TGTGCCAGCAAAGCAGGGAGGACAGATACGCAGTATTTT; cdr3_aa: CASKAGRTDTQYF
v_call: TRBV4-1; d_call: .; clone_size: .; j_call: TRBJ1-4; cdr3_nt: TGCGCCAGCAGCCAAGAGTTTGGGGGGGCTGATGAAAAACTGTTTTTT; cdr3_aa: CASSQEFGGADEKLFF
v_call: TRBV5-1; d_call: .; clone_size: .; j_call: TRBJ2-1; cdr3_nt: TGCGCCAGCAGCTTGAGTCAGTCCTACAATGAGCAGTTCTTC; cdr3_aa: CASSLSQSYNEQFF
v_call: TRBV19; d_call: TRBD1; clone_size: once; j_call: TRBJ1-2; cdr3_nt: TGTGCCATTGGGACAGGGAAAGACTATGGCTACACCTTC; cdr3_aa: CAIGTGKDYGYTF
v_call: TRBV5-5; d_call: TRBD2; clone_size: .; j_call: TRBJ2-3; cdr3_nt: TGTGCCAGCAGCTTGGCCGCGGGACTAGCGGATAGCACAGATACGCAGTATTTT; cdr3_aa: CASSLAAGLADSTDTQYF
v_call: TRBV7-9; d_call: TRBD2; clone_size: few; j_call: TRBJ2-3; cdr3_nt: TGTGCCAGCAGCTTACCCTTTAGGCTAGCGGGGCTCAAGGATACGCAGTATTTT; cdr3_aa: CASSLPFRLAGLKDTQYF
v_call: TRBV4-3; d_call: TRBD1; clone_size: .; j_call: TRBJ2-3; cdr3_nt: TGCGCCAGCAGCCAAGGGAACAGGGGGGGCACAGATACGCAGTATTTT; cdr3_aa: CASSQGNRGGTDTQYF
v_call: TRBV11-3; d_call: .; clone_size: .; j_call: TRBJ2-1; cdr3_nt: TGTGCCAGCAGCTTAGAAGGGGGACCCGGGAATGAGCAGTTCTTC; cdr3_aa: CASSLEGGPGNEQFF
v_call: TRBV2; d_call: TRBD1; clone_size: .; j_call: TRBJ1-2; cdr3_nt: TGTGCCAGCAGTGCTGACAGGGGGTTGGGCTATGGCTACACCTTC; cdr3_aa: CASSADRGLGYGYTF
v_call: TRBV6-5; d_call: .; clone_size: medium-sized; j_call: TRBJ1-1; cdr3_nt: TGTGCCACCGAGACTACTACAAAAGCTTTCTTT; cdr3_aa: CATETTTKAFF
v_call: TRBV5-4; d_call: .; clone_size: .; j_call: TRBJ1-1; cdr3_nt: TGTGCCAGCAGCAACAAAAAAACCGGGGGTCCTGAAGCTTTCTTT; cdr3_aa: CASSNKKTGGPEAFF
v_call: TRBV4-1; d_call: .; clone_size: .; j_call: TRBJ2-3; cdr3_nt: TGCGCCAGCAGCCAACAGAGCACAGATACGCAGTATTTT; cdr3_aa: CASSQQSTDTQYF
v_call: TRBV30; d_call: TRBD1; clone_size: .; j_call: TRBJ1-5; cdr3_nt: TGTGCCTGGGGGGGACAGGGTGAATATCAGCCCCAGCATTTT; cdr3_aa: CAWGGQGEYQPQHF
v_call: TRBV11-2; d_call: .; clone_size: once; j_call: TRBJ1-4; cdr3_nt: TGTGCCAGCAGACACGTCGGGGACTCTAATGAAAAACTGTTTTTT; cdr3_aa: CASRHVGDSNEKLFF
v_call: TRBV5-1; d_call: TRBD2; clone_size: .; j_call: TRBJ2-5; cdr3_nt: TGCGCCAGCAGCTTGGGGACTAGCAGTGAGACCCAGTACTTC; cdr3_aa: CASSLGTSSETQYF
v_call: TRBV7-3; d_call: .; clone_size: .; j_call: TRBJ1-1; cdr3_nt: TGTGCCAGCAGCCCAGGGGCAGGGAACACTGAAGCTTTCTTT; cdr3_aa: CASSPGAGNTEAFF
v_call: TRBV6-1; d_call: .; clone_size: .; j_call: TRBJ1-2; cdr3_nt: TGTGCCAGCAGGGATAACAGGGCCCATGGCTACACCTTC; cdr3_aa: CASRDNRAHGYTF
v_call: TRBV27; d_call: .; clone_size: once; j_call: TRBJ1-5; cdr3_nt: TGTGCCAGCAGTTTGGGGCCTGACAATCAGCCCCAGCATTTT; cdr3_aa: CASSLGPDNQPQHF
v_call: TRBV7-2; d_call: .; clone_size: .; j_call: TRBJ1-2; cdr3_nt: TGTGCCAGCAGCTCCAACGCGGGAGACTATGGCTACACCTTC; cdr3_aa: CASSSNAGDYGYTF
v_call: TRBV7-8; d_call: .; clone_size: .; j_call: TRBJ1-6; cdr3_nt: TGTGCCAGCAGCTTAGTGACGGGCCCAGGGTCACCCCTCCACTTT; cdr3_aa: CASSLVTGPGSPLHF
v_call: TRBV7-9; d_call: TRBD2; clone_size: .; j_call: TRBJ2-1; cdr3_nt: TGTGCCAGCGGCGGGGGCTCCTACAATGAGCAGTTCTTC; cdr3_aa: CASGGGSYNEQFF
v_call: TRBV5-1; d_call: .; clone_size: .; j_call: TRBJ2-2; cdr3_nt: TGCGCCAGCAGCTTGGTTGGGGAGCACACCGGGGAGCTGTTTTTT; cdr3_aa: CASSLVGEHTGELFF
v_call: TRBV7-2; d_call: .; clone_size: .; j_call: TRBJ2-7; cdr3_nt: TGTGCCAGCAGCTTAGGGTCCGGGAATAACTACGAGCAGTACTTC; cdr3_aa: CASSLGSGNNYEQYF
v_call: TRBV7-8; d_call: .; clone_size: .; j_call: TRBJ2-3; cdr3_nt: TGTGCCAGCAGCTTACGGCCCGGGGACTTAAGCACAGATACGCAGTATTTT; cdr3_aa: CASSLRPGDLSTDTQYF
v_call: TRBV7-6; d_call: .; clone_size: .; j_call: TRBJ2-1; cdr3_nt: TGTGCCAGCACCCCCCAGGGGCAGACCTCTGCGGATGAGCAGTTCTTC; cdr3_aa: CASTPQGQTSADEQFF
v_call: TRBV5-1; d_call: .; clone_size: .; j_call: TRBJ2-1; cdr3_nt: TGCGCCAGCAGCTTAGGAGGGGACAATGAGCAGTTCTTC; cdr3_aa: CASSLGGDNEQFF
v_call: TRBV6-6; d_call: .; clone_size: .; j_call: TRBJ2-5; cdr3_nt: TGTGCCAGCGGCCCCCCTGGCCAAAACGGGGAGACCCAGTACTTC; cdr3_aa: CASGPPGQNGETQYF
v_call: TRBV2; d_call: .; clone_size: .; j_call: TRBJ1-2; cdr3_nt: TGTGCCAGCAGTGTTCGGGGGGCGGGGGATGGCTACACCTTC; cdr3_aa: CASSVRGAGDGYTF
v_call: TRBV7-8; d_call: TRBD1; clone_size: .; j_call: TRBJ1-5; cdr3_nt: TGTGCCAGCAGCTTAGTCCCCCGGGACAGGGGTCAGCCCCAGCATTTT; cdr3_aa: CASSLVPRDRGQPQHF
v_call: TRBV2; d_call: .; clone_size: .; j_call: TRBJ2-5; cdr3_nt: TGTGCCAGCACAGGGCTAGAGACCCAGTACTTC; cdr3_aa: CASTGLETQYF
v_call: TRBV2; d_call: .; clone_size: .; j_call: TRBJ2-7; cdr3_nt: TGTGCCAGCAGTGATCAGGGAAGCTCCTACGAGCAGTACTTC; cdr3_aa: CASSDQGSSYEQYF
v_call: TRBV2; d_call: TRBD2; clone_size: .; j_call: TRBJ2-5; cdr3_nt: TGTGCCAGCAGTGGCTCGACTAGCGGGGGGGCCCAAGAGACCCAGTACTTC; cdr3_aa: CASSGSTSGGAQETQYF
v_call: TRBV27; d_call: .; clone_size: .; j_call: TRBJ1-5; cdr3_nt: TGTGCCAGCAGTGCGGGGACGGGCGTTATGAGGCCCCAGCATTTT; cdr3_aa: CASSAGTGVMRPQHF
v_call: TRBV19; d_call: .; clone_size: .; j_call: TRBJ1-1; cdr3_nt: TGTGCCAGTAGTATAGGCGATACAGGGTCTTCTGAAGCTTTCTTT; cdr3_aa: CASSIGDTGSSEAFF
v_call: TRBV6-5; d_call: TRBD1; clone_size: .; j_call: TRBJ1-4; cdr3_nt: TGTGCCAGCAGGCTCGACAGGGGGACTAATGAAAAACTGTTTTTT; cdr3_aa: CASRLDRGTNEKLFF
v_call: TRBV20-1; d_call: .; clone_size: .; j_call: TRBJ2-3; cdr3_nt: TGCAGTGCTGGGCCGACAGATACGCAGTATTTT; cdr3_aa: CSAGPTDTQYF
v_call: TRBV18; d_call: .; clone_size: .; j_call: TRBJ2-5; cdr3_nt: TGTGCCAGCTCACCGAGGGGGGGGGCCAGAGAGACCCAGTACTTC; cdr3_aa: CASSPRGGARETQYF
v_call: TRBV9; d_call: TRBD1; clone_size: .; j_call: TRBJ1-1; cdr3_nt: TGTGCCAGCAGCCGAACTTCGGACAGGGGAAGGACTGAAGCTTTCTTT; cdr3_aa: CASSRTSDRGRTEAFF
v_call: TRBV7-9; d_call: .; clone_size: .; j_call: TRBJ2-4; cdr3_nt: TGTGCCAGCAGCTTTGAGGAACTAGCCAAAAACATTCAGTACTTC; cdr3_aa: CASSFEELAKNIQYF